Described below is a single T cell receptor (beta chain) sequence and its context. Its antigen is as yet unknown. The CDR3 has 13 amino acids. V shed 7 bases and J 2 bases; nucleotides not matched to a gene: 8. The germline gives CDR1 SQVTM, CDR2 ANQGSEA. PCR amplification relied on 60 Vbeta primers (plus 13 Jbeta primers). Clones were sequenced by immunoSEQ multiplex PCR, and TCRdb holds only the in-frame ones, with some missing. Of 150,000 or so clones listed, approximately 78% were seen once; the top ten hold approximately 0.8%. The sample comes from a study of cytomegalovirus exposure and HLA in healthy donors. Study-wide findings and caveats: In a later analysis, TCR beta V- and J-gene trimming was associated with a missense DCLRE1C variant. As a later analysis revealed, the rate of TCR association differed by HLA locus, with DRB1 most and HLA-C fewest. Later on, analysis showed that most CMV-associated TCR beta chains appeared to be HLA-restricted. According to a later analysis, donors in an Asian-associated ancestry cluster reportedly had fewer N-insertions than the approximately 720-donor mean.

The rearrangement links TRBV29-1 to TRBJ2-7, with 7 bases matching TRBD1. The sample comprised PBMCs. The sequence was collected from a woman in her late teens or twenties in good health and CMV-seronegative. In DNA, the CDR3 is TGCAGCGCCGCGGACAGGTCCCCCTACGAGCAGTACTTC. Translation: CSAADRSPYEQYF.